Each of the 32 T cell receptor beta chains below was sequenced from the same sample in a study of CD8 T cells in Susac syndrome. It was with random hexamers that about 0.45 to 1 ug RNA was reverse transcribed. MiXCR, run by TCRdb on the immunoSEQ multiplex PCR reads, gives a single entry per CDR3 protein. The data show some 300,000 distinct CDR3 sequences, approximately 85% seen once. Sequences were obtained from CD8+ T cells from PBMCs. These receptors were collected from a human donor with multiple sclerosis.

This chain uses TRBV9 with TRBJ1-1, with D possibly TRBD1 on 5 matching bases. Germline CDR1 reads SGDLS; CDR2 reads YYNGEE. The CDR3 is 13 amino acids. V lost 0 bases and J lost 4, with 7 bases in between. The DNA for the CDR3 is TGTGCCAGCAGCGTAGATGGGGGCACTGAAGCTTTCTTT. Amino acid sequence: CASSVDGGTEAFF.

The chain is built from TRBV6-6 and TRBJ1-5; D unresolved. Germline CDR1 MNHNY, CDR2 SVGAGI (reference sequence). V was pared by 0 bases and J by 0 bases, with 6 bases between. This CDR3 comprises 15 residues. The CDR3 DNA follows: TGTGCCAGCAGTTACTCAGGGTATAGCAATCAGCCCCAGCATTTT. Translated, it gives CASSYSGYSNQPQHF.

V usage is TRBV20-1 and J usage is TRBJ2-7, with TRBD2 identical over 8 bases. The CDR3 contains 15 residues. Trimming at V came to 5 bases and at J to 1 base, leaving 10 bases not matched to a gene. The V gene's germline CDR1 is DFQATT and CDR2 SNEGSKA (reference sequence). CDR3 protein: CSAWLPAGVSYEQYF. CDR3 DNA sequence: TGCAGTGCTTGGCTCCCAGCGGGAGTATCCTACGAGCAGTACTTC.

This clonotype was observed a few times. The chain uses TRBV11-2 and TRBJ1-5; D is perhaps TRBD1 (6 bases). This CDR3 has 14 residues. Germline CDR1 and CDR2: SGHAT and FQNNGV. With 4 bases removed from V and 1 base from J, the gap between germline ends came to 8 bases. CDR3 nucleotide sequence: TGTGCCAGCAGCTACGGACAGAGCAATCAGCCCCAGCATTTT. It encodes CASSYGQSNQPQHF.

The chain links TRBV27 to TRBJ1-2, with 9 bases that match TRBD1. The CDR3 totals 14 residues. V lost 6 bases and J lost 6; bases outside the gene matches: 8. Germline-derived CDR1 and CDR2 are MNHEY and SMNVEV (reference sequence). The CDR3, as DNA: TGTGCCAGCAGAGCCTGGGACAGGGTCCATGGCTACACCTTC. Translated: CASRAWDRVHGYTF.

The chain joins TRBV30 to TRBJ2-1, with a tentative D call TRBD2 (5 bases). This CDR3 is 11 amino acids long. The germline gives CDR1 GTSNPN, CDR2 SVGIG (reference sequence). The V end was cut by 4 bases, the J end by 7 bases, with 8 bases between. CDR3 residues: CAWMSGNEQFF. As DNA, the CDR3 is TGTGCCTGGATGTCGGGGAATGAGCAGTTCTTC.

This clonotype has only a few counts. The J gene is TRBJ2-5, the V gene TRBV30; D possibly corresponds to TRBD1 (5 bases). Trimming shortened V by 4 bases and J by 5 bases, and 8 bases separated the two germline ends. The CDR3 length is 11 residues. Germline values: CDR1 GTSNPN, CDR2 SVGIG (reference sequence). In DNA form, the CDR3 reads TGTGCCTGGACAGGGTTGGAGACCCAGTACTTC. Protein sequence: CAWTGLETQYF.

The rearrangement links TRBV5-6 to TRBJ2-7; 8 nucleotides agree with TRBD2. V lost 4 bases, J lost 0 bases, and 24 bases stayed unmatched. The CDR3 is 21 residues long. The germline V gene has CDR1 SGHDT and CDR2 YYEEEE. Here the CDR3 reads CASSTTPGLVVTLHYSYEQYF. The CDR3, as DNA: TGTGCCAGCAGCACAACGCCGGGACTAGTAGTAACCCTTCACTACTCCTACGAGCAGTACTTC.

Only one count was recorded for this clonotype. The CDR3 region is CAWRQGQGGEQYF. DNA of the CDR3: TGTGCCTGGAGGCAGGGGCAGGGGGGGGAGCAGTACTTC. J is TRBJ2-7 and V is TRBV30; D might be TRBD1 or TRBD2, each matching 7 bases. Per germline, CDR1 GTSNPN and CDR2 SVGIG (reference sequence). With 3 bases removed from V and 7 bases from J, the gap between germline ends came to 16 bases. The CDR3 is 13 amino acids.

Here the CDR3 reads CASSQERGGNQPQHF. The CDR3 nucleotides are TGCGCCAGCAGCCAAGAAAGAGGGGGGAATCAGCCCCAGCATTTT. The chain couples TRBV4-1 to TRBJ1-5; tentative D call: TRBD1 (6 bases). The CDR3 spans 15 residues. V lost 0 bases and J lost 4, with 10 bases in between. CDR1 is MGHRA, CDR2 YSYEKL, per germline.

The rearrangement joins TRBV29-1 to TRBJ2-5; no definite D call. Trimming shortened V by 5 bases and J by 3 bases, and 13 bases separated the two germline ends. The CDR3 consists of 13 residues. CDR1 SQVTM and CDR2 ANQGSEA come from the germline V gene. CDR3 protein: CSVPSAPEETQYF. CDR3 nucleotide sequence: TGCAGCGTTCCGAGCGCCCCGGAAGAGACCCAGTACTTC.

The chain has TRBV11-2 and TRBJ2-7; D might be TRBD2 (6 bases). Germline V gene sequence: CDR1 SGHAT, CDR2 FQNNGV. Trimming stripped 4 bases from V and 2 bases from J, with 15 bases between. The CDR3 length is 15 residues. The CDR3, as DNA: TGTGCCAGCAGCTCTAGCGTTGGGGGTACCTACGAGCAGTACTTC. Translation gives CASSSSVGGTYEQYF.

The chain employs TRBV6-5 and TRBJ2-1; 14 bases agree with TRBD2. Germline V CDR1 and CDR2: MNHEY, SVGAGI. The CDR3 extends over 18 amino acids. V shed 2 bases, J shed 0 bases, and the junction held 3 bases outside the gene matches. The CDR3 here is CASSYRLAGGSSYNEQFF. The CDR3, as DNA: TGTGCCAGCAGTTACAGACTAGCGGGAGGGAGCTCCTACAATGAGCAGTTCTTC.

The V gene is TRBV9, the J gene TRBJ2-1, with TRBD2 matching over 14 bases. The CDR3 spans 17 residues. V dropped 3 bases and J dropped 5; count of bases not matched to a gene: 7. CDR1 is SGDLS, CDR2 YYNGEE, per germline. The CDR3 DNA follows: TGTGCCAGCAGCGACGGACTAGCGGGAGGATCGGACAATGAGCAGTTCTTC. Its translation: CASSDGLAGGSDNEQFF.

The CDR3 loop reads CASSLYPKGTGLGYTF. The CDR3 DNA is TGTGCCAGCAGCTTATACCCCAAAGGGACAGGTCTTGGCTACACCTTC. The chain has TRBV7-2 and TRBJ1-2; 8 bases agree with TRBD1. This CDR3 has 16 amino acids. Per germline, CDR1 SGHTA and CDR2 FQGNSA. Losses at the gene ends were 2 bases for V and 7 bases for J; bases not matched to a gene: 12. The full variable domain, rest sourced from reference TRBV7-2 and TRBJ1-2, is GAGVSQSPSNKVTEKGKDVELRCDPISGHTALYWYRQSLGQGLEFLIYFQGNSAPDKSGLPSDRFSAERTGGSVSTLTIQRTQQEDSAVYLCASSLYPKGTGLGYTFGSGTRLTVV.

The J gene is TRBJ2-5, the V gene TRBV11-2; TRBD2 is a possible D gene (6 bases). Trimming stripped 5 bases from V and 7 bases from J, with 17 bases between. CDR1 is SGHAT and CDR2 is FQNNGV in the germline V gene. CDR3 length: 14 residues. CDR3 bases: TGTGCCAGCAGCGGGCGGGACCCGTGGGGGACCCAGTACTTC. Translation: CASSGRDPWGTQYF.

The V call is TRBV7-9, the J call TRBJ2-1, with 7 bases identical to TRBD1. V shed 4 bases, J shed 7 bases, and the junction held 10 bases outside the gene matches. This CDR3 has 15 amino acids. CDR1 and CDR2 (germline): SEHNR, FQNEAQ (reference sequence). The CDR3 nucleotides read TGTGCCAGCAGCTCGGTCCAGGGCAGGGGGAATGAGCAGTTCTTC. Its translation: CASSSVQGRGNEQFF.

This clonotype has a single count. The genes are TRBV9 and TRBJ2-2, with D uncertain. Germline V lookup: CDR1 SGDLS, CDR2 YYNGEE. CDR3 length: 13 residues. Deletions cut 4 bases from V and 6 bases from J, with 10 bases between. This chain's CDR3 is CASSYQKAGELFF. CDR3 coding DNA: TGTGCCAGCAGCTACCAGAAGGCCGGGGAGCTGTTTTTT.

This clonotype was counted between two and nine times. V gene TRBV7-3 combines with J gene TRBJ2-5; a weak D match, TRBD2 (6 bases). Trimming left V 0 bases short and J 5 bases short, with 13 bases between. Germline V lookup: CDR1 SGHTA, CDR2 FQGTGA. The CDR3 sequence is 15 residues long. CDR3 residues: CASSLTAGSGETQYF. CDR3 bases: TGTGCCAGCAGCTTAACGGCCGGGAGCGGTGAGACCCAGTACTTC.

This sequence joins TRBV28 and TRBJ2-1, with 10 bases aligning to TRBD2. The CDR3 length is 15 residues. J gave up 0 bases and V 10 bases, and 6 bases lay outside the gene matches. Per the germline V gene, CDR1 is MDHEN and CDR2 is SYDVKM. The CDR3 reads CATQSSGSSYNEQFF. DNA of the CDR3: TGTGCCACCCAATCTAGCGGGAGCTCCTACAATGAGCAGTTCTTC.

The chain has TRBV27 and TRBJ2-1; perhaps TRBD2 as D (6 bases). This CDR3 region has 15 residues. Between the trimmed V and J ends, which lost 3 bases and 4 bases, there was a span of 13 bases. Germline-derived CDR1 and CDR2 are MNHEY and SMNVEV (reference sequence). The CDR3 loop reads CASSFRLALYNEQFF. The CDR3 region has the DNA TGTGCCAGCAGTTTCCGTCTAGCGCTATACAATGAGCAGTTCTTC.

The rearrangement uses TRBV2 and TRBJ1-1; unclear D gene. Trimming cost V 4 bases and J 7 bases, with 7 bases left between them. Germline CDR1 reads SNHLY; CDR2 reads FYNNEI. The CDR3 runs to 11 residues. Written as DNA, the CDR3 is TGTGCCAGCAGTGGGGGAAATGAAGCTTTCTTT. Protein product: CASSGGNEAFF.

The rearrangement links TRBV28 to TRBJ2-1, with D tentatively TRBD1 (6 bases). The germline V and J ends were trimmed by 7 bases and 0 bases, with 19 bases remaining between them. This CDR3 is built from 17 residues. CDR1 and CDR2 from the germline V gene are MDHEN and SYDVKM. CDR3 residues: CASTPRDTSYSYNEQFF. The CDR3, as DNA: TGTGCCAGCACCCCTCGGGACACCTCTTACTCCTACAATGAGCAGTTCTTC.

The CDR3 protein is CASSATGLAGVSLGGEQYF. CDR3 DNA: TGTGCCAGCTCAGCAACGGGACTAGCGGGAGTATCCCTGGGAGGCGAGCAGTACTTC. The chain links TRBV18 to TRBJ2-7; 14 nucleotides line up with TRBD2. CDR1 KGHSH and CDR2 LQKENI come from the germline V gene. V dropped 5 bases and J dropped 6; count of bases not matched to a gene: 18. The CDR3 sequence is 19 residues long.

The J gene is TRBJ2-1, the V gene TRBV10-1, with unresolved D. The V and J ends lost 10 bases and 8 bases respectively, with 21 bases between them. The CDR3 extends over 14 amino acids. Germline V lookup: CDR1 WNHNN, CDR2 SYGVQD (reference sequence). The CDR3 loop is CATHGGRAQDEQFF. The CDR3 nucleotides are TGCGCCACCCACGGTGGACGCGCTCAGGATGAGCAGTTCTTC.

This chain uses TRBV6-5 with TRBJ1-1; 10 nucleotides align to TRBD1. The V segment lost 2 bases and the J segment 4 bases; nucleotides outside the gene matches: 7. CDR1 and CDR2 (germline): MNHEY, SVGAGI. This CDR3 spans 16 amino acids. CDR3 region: CASSYGTGELGTEAFF. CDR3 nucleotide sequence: TGTGCCAGCAGTTACGGGACAGGGGAGTTGGGCACTGAAGCTTTCTTT.

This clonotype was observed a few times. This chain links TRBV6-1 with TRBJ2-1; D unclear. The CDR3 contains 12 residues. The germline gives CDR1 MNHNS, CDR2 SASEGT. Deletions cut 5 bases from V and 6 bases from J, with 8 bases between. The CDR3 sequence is CASSPQGNEQFF. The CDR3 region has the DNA TGTGCCAGCAGTCCGCAAGGCAATGAGCAGTTCTTC.

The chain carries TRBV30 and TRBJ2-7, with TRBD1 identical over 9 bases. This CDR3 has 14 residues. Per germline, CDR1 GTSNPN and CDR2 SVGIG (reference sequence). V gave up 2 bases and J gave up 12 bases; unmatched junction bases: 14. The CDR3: CAWSPGTGLFSRYF. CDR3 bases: TGTGCCTGGAGTCCCGGGACAGGGCTATTTAGTAGGTACTTC. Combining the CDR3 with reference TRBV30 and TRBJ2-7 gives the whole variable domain SQTIHQWPATLVQPVGSPLSLECTVEGTSNPNLYWYRQAAGRGLQLLFYSVGIGQISSEVPQNLSASRPQDRQFILSSKKLLLSDSGFYLCAWSPGTGLFSRYFGPGTRLTVT.

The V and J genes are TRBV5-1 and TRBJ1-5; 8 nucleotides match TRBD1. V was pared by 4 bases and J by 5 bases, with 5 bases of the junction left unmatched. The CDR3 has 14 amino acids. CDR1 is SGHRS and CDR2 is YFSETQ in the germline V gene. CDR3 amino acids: CASSPAGGYQPQHF. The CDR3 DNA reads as TGCGCCAGCAGCCCGGCAGGGGGCTATCAGCCCCAGCATTTT.

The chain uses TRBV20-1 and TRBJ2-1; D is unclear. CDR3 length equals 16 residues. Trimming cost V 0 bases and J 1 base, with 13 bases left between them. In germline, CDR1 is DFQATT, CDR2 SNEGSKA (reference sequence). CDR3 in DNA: TGCAGTGCTAGAGATCACGCTAAGCGATCCTACAATGAGCAGTTCTTC. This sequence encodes CSARDHAKRSYNEQFF.

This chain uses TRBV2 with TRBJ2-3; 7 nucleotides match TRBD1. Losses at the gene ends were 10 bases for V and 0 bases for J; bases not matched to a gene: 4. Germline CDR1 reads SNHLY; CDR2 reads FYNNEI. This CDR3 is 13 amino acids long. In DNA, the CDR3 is TGTGCCACCACAGGGGCTAGCACAGATACGCAGTATTTT. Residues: CATTGASTDTQYF.

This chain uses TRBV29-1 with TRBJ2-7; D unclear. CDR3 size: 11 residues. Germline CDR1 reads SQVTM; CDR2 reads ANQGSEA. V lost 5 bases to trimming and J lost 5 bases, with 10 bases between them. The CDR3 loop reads CSVYDRDEQYF. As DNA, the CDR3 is TGCAGCGTTTACGACCGTGACGAGCAGTACTTC.